This T cell receptor beta chain was sequenced in a study of neurological immune-mediated disorders (dated by TCRdb to about 2019). Regarding the research as a whole: Peripheral blood TCR-beta repertoires from HTLV-I-associated myelopathy (HAM/TSP) patients, multiple sclerosis patients and healthy controls were compared by UMI-based sequencing. Alongside PBMC samples, the set of some 98 TCR-beta libraries contained longitudinal samples, technical triplicates, and paired CD4+ and CD8+ T-cell subsets that had been sorted. Technical triplicate libraries were sequenced so that the variability in frequency of each individual clone could be precisely calculated. The cohort was made up of 60 to 75 subjects, consisting of 14 HAM/TSP patients, 35 or so multiple sclerosis patients and 20 healthy controls.

At least ten counts were recorded for this clonotype. Its antigen has not been determined. Per-nucleotide qualities are absent, and no much larger clonotype sits a single base away. The label giving this sample's time point can be read as: technical triplicate 3. Unsorted PBMC libraries were generated from 2 million PBMCs stored in RNAlater at -80 °C until RNA extraction. PBMCs were separated from peripheral blood using Ficoll-Hypaque density gradient centrifugation and then cryopreserved in liquid nitrogen. Paper-wide results and their limitations: The highest TCR clonal expansion was observed in HAM/TSP patients, whereas the lowest was observed in MS patients, even when compared with healthy controls. Across subjects, expanded clones never shared an identical CDR3 amino acid sequence, which suggests that the TCR-beta repertoires in every group were private.

cDNA was synthesized by template-switch 5'RACE using a primer with a 10-nucleotide random unique molecular identifier that tagged each TCR transcript. Every sequencing run covered 15-18 subjects and yielded more than 160 million TCR-beta sequences. The RNeasy kit was used for extraction of total RNA. The KAPA Real-time Library Amplification kit was used to amplify TCR-beta VDJ regions with primers for the TCR constant region and the 5'RACE anchor. Sample indexes and Illumina adaptors were added in a first PCR, and a second PCR then increased library yield. The roughly 650 bp TCR product was size-selected on a 2% E-gel SizeSelection system after Ampure bead purification. Before pooling, libraries had their quality checked on a Bioanalyzer, their concentration measured with Qubit, and their quantity determined with the Kapa Library Quantification kit. An Illumina HiSeq 2500 was used to sequence the libraries paired-end at 2 x 150 bp. To increase sequence diversity, roughly 24-30% phiX was spiked into each library pool. The study's own analysis went as follows. The UMI-based MiGEC pipeline processed quality-filtered reads and removed over 80% of raw TCR sequences during error correction. VDJ genes were aligned to IMGT germline references, and clonotypes were defined by unique CDR3 amino acid sequence plus V-J genes. VDJtools evaluated clonal expansion, Shannon diversity and CDR3 relatedness (CalcPairwiseDistances, ClusterSamples); CLCbio workbench built phylogenetic trees. Using coefficient-of-variation modelling across technical triplicates, the study counted a clone as expanded if it had at least 8 unique UMIs. TCRdb redid the processing of the public reads, applying fastp at Q25 and MiXCR, and retained in-frame beta chains. Rows are combined by CDR3 protein, so each entry shows the most common genes and DNA. The V and J calls reflect TCRdb's pipeline rather than the authors' work. The sample table records just under 45,000 distinct CDR3 sequences; under 25% of these occur just once. The ten biggest clones cover approximately 4.3% of the sample.

This sequence originates from a man in his sixties with HTLV-1-associated myelopathy (HAM/TSP). Sequencing input: PBMCs.

DNA sequence: TGTGCCACCAGTCCGTCTGCGACAGATACGCAGTATTTT. Protein translation: CATSPSATDTQYF. The rearranged chain carries TRBV15 and TRBJ2-3, with no confident D gene call. The CDR3 runs 13 amino acids, cysteine and phenylalanine included. Of all the DNA, just the CDR3 is kept, 39 bases in frame from base 1. The germline ends are 10 bases apart after V is trimmed by 6 bases and J by 3 bases. CDR1 LNHNV and CDR2 YYDKDF were looked up in the germline V gene (reference sequence).